The rows below give T cell receptor beta chains drawn from one sample of a study of blood T cell repertoires in COVID-19. Generated by immunoSEQ multiplex PCR, the TCRdb table keeps only in-frame clones and is missing some. The sample consists of tens of thousands of clones, roughly nine tenths of them appearing once. Sequencing used peripheral blood. The receptor set was obtained from an elderly woman with active COVID-19. Each CDR3 is given with its conserved first and last residue. Each record gives: V gene, J gene, D gene, CDR3 DNA, CDR3 protein. A D gene is named only where the DNA matches it firmly.

TRBV6-5,TRBJ2-1,TRBD2,TGTGCCAGCAGTTACTCCAGCGGGAGGGATGAGCAGTTCTTC,CASSYSSGRDEQFF
TRBV18,TRBJ2-7,NA,TGTGCCAGCTCACCATCGTTAGGGAGTAGCGGATCCTACGAGCAGTACTTC,CASSPSLGSSGSYEQYF
TRBV5-1,TRBJ2-3,NA,TGCGCCAGCAGACCCTACCCCACAGATACGCAGTATTTT,CASRPYPTDTQYF
TRBV6-5,TRBJ2-1,NA,TGTGCCAGCAGAACAGGGAGCTCCTACAATGAGCAGTTCTTC,CASRTGSSYNEQFF
TRBV4-2,TRBJ2-2,NA,TGTGCCAGCAGCCACGAACTGGGTCAGGGCGGCACCGGGGAGCTGTTTTTT,CASSHELGQGGTGELFF
TRBV30,TRBJ1-1,NA,TGTGCCTGGACAGACTTTATGAACACTGAAGCTTTCTTT,CAWTDFMNTEAFF
TRBV11-3,TRBJ2-3,TRBD2,TGTGCCAGCAGCTCCACTAGCGGGAGGATCACAGATACGCAGTATTTT,CASSSTSGRITDTQYF
TRBV24-1,TRBJ1-2,NA,TGTGCCACCCCCGACTCCGATGGCTACACCTTC,CATPDSDGYTF
TRBV5-4,TRBJ2-3,NA,TGTGCCAGCAGCTGGGAGGTGGGCACAGATACGCAGTATTTT,CASSWEVGTDTQYF
TRBV28,TRBJ2-7,NA,TGTGCCAGCAGGCCTAGAGCCTACGAGCAGTACTTC,CASRPRAYEQYF
TRBV19,TRBJ2-1,NA,TGTGCCAGTAGTAAGCTACGTGAGCAGTTCTTC,CASSKLREQFF